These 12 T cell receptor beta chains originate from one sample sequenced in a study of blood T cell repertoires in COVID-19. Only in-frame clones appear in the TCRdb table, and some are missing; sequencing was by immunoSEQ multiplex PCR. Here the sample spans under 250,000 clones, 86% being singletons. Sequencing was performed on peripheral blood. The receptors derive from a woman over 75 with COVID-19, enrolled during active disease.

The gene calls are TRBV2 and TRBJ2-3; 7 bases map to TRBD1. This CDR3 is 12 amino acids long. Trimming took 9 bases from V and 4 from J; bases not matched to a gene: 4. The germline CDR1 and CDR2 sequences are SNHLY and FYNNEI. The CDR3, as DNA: TGTGCCAGTGACAGGGTCGCAGATACGCAGTATTTT. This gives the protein CASDRVADTQYF.

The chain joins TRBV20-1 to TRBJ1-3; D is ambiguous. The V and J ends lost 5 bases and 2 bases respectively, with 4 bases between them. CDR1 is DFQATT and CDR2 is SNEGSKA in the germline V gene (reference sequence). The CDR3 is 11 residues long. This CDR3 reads CSAETGNTIYF. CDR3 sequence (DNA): TGCAGTGCTGAGACTGGAAACACCATATATTTT.

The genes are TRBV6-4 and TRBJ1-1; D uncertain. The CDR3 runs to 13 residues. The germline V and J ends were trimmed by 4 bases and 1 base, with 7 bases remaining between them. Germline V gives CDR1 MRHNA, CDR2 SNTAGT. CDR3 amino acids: CASSATANTEAFF. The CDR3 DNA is TGTGCCAGCAGTGCTACAGCGAACACTGAAGCTTTCTTT.

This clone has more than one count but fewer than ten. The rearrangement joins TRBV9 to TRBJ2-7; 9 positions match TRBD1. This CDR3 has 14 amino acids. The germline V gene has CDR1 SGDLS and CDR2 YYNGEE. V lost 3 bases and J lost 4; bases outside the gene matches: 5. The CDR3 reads CASSAGTGTYEQYF. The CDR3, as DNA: TGTGCCAGCAGCGCCGGGACAGGGACTTACGAGCAGTACTTC.

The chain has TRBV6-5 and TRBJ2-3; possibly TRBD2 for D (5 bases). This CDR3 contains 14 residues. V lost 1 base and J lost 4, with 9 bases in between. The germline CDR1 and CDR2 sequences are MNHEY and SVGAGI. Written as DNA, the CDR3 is TGTGCCAGCAGTTACTTTTGGACTCCAGATACGCAGTATTTT. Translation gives CASSYFWTPDTQYF.

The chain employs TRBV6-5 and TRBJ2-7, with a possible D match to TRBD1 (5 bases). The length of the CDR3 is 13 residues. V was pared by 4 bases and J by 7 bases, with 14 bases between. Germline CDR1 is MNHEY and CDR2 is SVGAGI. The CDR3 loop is CASSSRGRWEQYF. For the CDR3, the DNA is TGTGCCAGCAGTTCAAGGGGCCGTTGGGAGCAGTACTTC.

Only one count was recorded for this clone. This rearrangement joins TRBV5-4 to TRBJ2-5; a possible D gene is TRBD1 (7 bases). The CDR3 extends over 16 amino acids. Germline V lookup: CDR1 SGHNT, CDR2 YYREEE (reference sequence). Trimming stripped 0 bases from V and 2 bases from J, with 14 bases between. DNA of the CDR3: TGTGCCAGCAGCTTGGAGGCAGGGGGGCCACAAGAGACCCAGTACTTC. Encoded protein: CASSLEAGGPQETQYF. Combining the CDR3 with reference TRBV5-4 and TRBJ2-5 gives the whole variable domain ETGVTQSPTHLIKTRGQQVTLRCSSQSGHNTVSWYQQALGQGPQFIFQYYREEENGRGNFPPRFSGLQFPNYSSELNVNALELDDSALYLCASSLEAGGPQETQYFGPGTRLLVL.

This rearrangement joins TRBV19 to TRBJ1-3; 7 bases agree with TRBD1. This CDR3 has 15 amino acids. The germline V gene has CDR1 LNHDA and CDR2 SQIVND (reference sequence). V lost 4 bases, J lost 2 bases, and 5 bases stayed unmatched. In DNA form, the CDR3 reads TGTGCCAGTAGTACGGGAGGGACAGCTGGAAACACCATATATTTT. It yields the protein CASSTGGTAGNTIYF. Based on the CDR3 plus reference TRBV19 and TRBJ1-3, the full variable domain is DGGITQSPKYLFRKEGQNVTLSCEQNLNHDAMYWYRQDPGQGLRLIYYSQIVNDFQKGDIAEGYSVSREKKESFPLTVTSAQKNPTAFYLCASSTGGTAGNTIYFGEGSWLTVV.

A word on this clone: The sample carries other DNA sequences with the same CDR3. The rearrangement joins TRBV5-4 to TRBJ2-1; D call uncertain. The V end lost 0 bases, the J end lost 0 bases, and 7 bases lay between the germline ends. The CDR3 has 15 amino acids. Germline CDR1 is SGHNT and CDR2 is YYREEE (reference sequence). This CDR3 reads CASSLGLSSYNEQFF. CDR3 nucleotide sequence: TGTGCCAGCAGCTTGGGTCTTAGCTCCTACAATGAGCAGTTCTTC.

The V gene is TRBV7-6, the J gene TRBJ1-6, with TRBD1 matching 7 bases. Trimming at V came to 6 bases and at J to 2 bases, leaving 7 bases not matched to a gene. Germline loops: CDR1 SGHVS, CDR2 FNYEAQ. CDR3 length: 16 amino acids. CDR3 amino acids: CASSFAGGTYNSPLHF. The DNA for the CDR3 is TGTGCCAGCAGTTTTGCAGGGGGAACCTATAATTCACCCCTCCACTTT.

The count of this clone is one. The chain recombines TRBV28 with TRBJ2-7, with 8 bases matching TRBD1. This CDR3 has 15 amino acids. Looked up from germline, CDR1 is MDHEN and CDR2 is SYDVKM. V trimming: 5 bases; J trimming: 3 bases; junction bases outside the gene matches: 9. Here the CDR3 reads CASSPPGTGLYEQYF. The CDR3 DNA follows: TGTGCCAGCAGTCCCCCCGGGACAGGCCTCTACGAGCAGTACTTC.

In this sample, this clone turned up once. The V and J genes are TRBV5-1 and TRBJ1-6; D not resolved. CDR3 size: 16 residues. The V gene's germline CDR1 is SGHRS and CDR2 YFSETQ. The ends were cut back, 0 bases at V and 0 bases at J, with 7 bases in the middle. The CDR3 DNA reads TGCGCCAGCAGCTTGGGCGCGAGCTCCTATAATTCACCCCTCCACTTT. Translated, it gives CASSLGASSYNSPLHF.